These 14 T cell receptor beta chains came from one sample sequenced in a study of vaccination and CD4 T cells after COVID-19. The Oncomine TCR Beta short-read assay was applied to DNA of cultured CD4+ T cells. TCRdb called the PCR reads again in MiXCR, with one record for every CDR3 protein. The sample consists of around 21,000 distinct CDR3 sequences, less than 60% of them appearing once. Indicated treatment: roughly ten-day PBMC culture with coronavirus spike peptide pools or control peptides (ViraFEST assay). These receptors' targets are unknown. The sequences come from CD4+ T cells from blood, cultured in vitro, collected after SARS-CoV-2 vaccination. Receptor source: a human donor who had recovered from COVID-19.

V is TRBV7-2 and J is TRBJ2-7; D gene uncertain. V gave up 1 base and J gave up 2 bases, with 9 bases separating them. The CDR3 contains 14 residues. The germline gives CDR1 SGHTA, CDR2 FQGNSA. As DNA, the CDR3 is TGTGCCAGCAGCTTAGAGGATGCTGCCTACGAGCAGTACTTC. Encoded protein: CASSLEDAAYEQYF.

This clonotype has just a few counts. This CDR3 reads CASRLGGGVEAFF. The DNA of the CDR3 is TGTGCCAGCAGATTGGGGGGAGGCGTTGAAGCTTTCTTT. This sequence joins TRBV6-1 and TRBJ1-1, with TRBD1 as a possible D gene (5 bases). Per the germline V gene, CDR1 is MNHNS and CDR2 is SASEGT. The CDR3 extends over 13 amino acids. Trimming shortened V by 6 bases and J by 7 bases, and 15 bases separated the two germline ends.

This clonotype has just a few counts. The gene calls are TRBV15 and TRBJ2-6; the match to TRBD2 covers 7 bases. This CDR3 has 16 amino acids. V shed 7 bases, J shed 2 bases, and the junction held 8 bases outside the gene matches. The V gene's germline CDR1 is LNHNV and CDR2 YYDKDF (reference sequence). CDR3 sequence: CATIDKAGPGANVLTF. The CDR3 nucleotides are TGTGCCACCATCGATAAAGCGGGGCCTGGGGCCAACGTCCTGACTTTC.

The CDR3, as DNA: TGTGCCAGCAGTCCCCGGACAGATTCCTACGAGCAGTACTTC. Amino acid sequence: CASSPRTDSYEQYF. V and J are TRBV2 and TRBJ2-7, with a tentative D call TRBD1 (6 bases). Germline V gene data show CDR1 as SNHLY and CDR2 as FYNNEI. Trimming stripped 5 bases from V and 1 base from J, with 12 bases between. The CDR3 spans 14 residues.

This clonotype came up a few times. The chain couples TRBV10-3 to TRBJ1-2, with 10 bases that match TRBD1. The V and J ends lost 8 bases and 3 bases, in that order; junction bases with no gene match: 0. CDR3 length: 12 residues. Germline assignment: CDR1 ENHRY and CDR2 SYGVKD. In DNA form, the CDR3 reads TGTGCCATCGGACAGGGGGACTATGGCTACACCTTC. Residues: CAIGQGDYGYTF.

The chain recombines TRBV5-4 with TRBJ1-1; D is undetermined. CDR1 is SGHNT and CDR2 is YYREEE in the germline V gene (reference sequence). The CDR3 is 15 amino acids. Trimming took 2 bases from V and 2 from J, leaving 13 bases between them. CDR3 sequence reads: CASSFGSDLNTEAFF. The CDR3 region has the DNA TGTGCCAGCAGCTTTGGATCGGACTTAAACACTGAAGCTTTCTTT.

The genes are TRBV23-1 and TRBJ2-7; D might be TRBD1 (6 bases). TRBV23-1 is an ORF for which the function is uncertain. Between the trimmed V and J ends, which lost 1 base and 9 bases, there was a span of 25 bases. The CDR3 loop spans 17 amino acids. The CDR3 coding sequence is TGCGCCAGCAGTCAATTTTTCATCGGCCAGGGGAGCAGAGGGCAGTACTTC. As protein: CASSQFFIGQGSRGQYF.

This clonotype was found a few times. This rearrangement joins TRBV6-5 to TRBJ1-2, with unresolved D. Germline loops: CDR1 MNHEY, CDR2 SVGAGI. Trimming took 2 bases from V and 2 from J, leaving 9 bases between them. CDR3 size: 14 residues. The CDR3 DNA follows: TGTGCCAGCAGTTACAGGGCGGGGAACTATGGCTACACCTTC. Protein product: CASSYRAGNYGYTF.

The rearrangement joins TRBV10-3 to TRBJ2-7; D could derive from TRBD1 or TRBD2 (5 bases each). Trimming removed 4 bases from V and 2 bases from J, with 12 bases in between. Germline V gene data show CDR1 as ENHRY and CDR2 as SYGVKD. The CDR3 is made up of 14 amino acids. The CDR3 DNA follows: TGTGCCATCAGTGCCGCCGGGACCCCCTACGAGCAGTACTTC. Translating gives CAISAAGTPYEQYF.

This clonotype occurred a few times. The chain combines TRBV12-3 or TRBV12-4 with TRBJ1-5, with TRBD1 identical over 8 bases. The CDR3 has 13 residues. J lost 4 bases, V lost 6 bases, and 2 bases had no gene match. The CDR3 loop is CASRGTGNQPQHF. The CDR3 region has the DNA TGTGCCAGCAGGGGGACAGGTAATCAGCCCCAGCATTTT.

V is TRBV7-8 and J is TRBJ1-2, with 9 bases identical to TRBD1. V shed 1 base, J shed 10 bases, and the junction held 7 bases outside the gene matches. Germline values: CDR1 SGHVS, CDR2 FQNEAQ. This CDR3 comprises 14 residues. The CDR3 here is CASSLDRGRLPYTF. CDR3 DNA: TGTGCCAGCAGCTTAGACAGGGGGCGACTACCCTACACCTTC.

This clonotype has only a few counts. This chain uses TRBV6-5 with TRBJ1-6, with TRBD1 identical over 8 bases. The CDR3 consists of 14 residues. Germline V CDR1 and CDR2: MNHEY, SVGAGI. The trim removed 2 bases at V and 8 bases at J, leaving 2 bases unmatched. The CDR3 sequence is CASSYVQGDSPLHF. CDR3 DNA sequence: TGTGCCAGCAGTTACGTACAGGGGGATTCACCCCTCCACTTT.

V and J are TRBV20-1 and TRBJ1-1; 7 bases are a match to TRBD1. The CDR3 runs 12 residues. Per the germline V gene, CDR1 is DFQATT and CDR2 is SNEGSKA (reference sequence). V lost 5 bases, J lost 6 bases, and 6 bases stayed unmatched. The CDR3 region has the DNA TGCAGTGCTCATCAGGGGGGGTCTGAAGCTTTCTTT. Translating it yields CSAHQGGSEAFF.

The table lists this clonotype with a few counts. J is TRBJ1-6 and V is TRBV24-1; a weak D match, TRBD1 (5 bases). Germline CDR1 is KGHDR and CDR2 is SFDVKD. Trimming removed 4 bases from V and 7 bases from J, with 10 bases in between. The CDR3 runs 14 residues. The DNA of the CDR3 is TGTGCCACCAGTGAGGGGACGCCGAATTCACCCCTCCACTTT. It yields the protein CATSEGTPNSPLHF.